This TCR beta chain emerged from a study of CD8+CD57+ T cells in acquired aplastic anemia. Study background: Average DNA yield from sorted CD4+ and CD8+ cells was approximately 3.2 ug. Study findings and constraints: The CD8+ Simpson's diversity of patients and controls was not significantly different. Sharing between patients and controls was observed for twenty-nine CD8+ CDR3 sequences.

Germline CDR1 reads LNHDA; CDR2 reads SQIVND (reference sequence). Trimming removed 5 bases at V and 2 bases at J, with 11 bases between. The CDR3 loop spans 14 amino acids. The study profiled TCR beta VDJ and CDR3 using genomic DNA as template. One entry per CDR3 protein results from TCRdb running MiXCR on the reads. The profile shows approximately 95,000 distinct CDR3 sequences, about 67% of them singletons. In the case of this clonotype: Its antigen is unknown.

Whoever was chosen for sequencing had shown CD8+CD57+ cell expansion by flow cytometry. Severe acquired aplastic anemia was the diagnosis recorded for all patients. V and J are TRBV19 and TRBJ2-3; D remains ambiguous. What was sequenced was sorted CD4+, CD8+, or CD8+CD57+ T cells (not recorded which) from PBMCs. The receptor was isolated from a human donor with aplastic anemia. The CDR3 nucleotides read TGTGCCAGTAGTTTGACGGGCGTCACAGATACGCAGTATTTT. As protein: CASSLTGVTDTQYF.